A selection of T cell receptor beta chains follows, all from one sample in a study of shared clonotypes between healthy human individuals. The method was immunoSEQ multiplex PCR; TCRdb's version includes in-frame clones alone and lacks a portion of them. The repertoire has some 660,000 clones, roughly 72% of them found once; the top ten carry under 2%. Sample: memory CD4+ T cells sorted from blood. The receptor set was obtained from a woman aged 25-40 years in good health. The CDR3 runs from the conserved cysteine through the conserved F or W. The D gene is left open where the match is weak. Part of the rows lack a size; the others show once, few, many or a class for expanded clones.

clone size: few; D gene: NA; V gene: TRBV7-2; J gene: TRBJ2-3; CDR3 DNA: TGTGCCAGCAGCTCCCAGGGTAGTGCTAGCACAGATACGCAGTATTTT; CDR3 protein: CASSSQGSASTDTQYF
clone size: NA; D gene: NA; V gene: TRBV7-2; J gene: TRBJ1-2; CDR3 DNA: TGTGCCAGCAGCCGGGACCTTAACTATGGCTACACCTTC; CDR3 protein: CASSRDLNYGYTF
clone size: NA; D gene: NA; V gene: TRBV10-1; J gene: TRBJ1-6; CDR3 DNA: TGCGCCAGCAGTGCCGGGGGAGGAAATTCACCCCTCCACTTT; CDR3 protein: CASSAGGGNSPLHF
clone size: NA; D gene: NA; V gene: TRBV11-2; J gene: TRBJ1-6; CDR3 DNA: TGTGCCAGCAGCTTACGCGACACCTTCCATTCACCCCTCCACTTT; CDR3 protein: CASSLRDTFHSPLHF
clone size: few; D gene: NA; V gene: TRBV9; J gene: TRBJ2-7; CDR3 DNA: TGTGCCAGCAGCGTGGGGGGAAGCTCCTACGAGCAGTACTTC; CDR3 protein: CASSVGGSSYEQYF
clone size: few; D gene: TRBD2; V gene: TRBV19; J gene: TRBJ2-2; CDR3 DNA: TGTGCCAGTAGTATAAGGCTAGCGGGTCTGGCTGGGACCGGGGAGCTGTTTTTT; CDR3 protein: CASSIRLAGLAGTGELFF
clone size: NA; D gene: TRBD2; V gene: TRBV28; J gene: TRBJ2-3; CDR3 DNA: TGTGCCAGCAGTCCACCCGGGACTAGCGGATCAGATACGCAGTATTTT; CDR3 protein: CASSPPGTSGSDTQYF
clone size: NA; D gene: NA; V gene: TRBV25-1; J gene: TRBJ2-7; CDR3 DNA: TGTGCCAGCAGTGAACTCTCGGGAGACGAGCAGTACTTC; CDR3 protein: CASSELSGDEQYF
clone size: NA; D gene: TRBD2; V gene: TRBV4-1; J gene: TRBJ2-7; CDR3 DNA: TGCGCCAGCAGCCAAGGGTTGGCTAGCGGGAGGCCGGGCTACGAGCAGTACTTC; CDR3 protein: CASSQGLASGRPGYEQYF
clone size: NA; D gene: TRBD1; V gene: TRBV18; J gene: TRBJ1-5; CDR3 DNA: TGTGCCAGCTCACCGGGACAGGGTAACCAGCCCCAGCATTTT; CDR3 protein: CASSPGQGNQPQHF
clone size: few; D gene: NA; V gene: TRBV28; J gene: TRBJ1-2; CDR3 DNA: TGTGCCAGCAGTGGGACGGCTAACTATGGCTACACCTTC; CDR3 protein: CASSGTANYGYTF
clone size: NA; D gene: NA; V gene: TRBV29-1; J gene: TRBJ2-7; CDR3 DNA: TGCAGCGTTGAAGATGGCCCCCCTTGGGGTTCCTACGAGCAGTACTTC; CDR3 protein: CSVEDGPPWGSYEQYF
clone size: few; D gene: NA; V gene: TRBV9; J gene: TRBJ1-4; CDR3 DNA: TGTGCCAGCAGCGTAGGGGTGGATTCGGGGGAAAAACTGTTTTTT; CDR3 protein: CASSVGVDSGEKLFF
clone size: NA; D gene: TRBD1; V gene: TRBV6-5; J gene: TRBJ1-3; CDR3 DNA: TGTGCCAGCAGTTACGGGACAGGGAAGACTGGAAACACCATATATTTT; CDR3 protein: CASSYGTGKTGNTIYF
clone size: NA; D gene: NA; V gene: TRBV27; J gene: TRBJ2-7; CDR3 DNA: TGTGCCAGCAGTTTAGACGGCCGAGGGGACGAGCAGTACTTC; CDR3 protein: CASSLDGRGDEQYF
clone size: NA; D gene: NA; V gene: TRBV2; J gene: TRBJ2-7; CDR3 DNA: TGTGCCAGCAGAGGGGACGCGAGCTCCTACGAGCAGTACTTC; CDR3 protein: CASRGDASSYEQYF
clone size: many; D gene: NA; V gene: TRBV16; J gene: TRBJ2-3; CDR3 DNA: TGTGCCAGCAGCCAATCCGTCCGGGGAGATACGCAGTATTTT; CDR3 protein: CASSQSVRGDTQYF
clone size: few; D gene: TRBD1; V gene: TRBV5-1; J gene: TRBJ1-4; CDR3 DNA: TGCGCCAGCAGCTTGGTGACAGGGGCTAATGAAAAACTGTTTTTT; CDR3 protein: CASSLVTGANEKLFF
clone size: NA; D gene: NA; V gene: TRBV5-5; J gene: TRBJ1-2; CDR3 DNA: TGTGCCAGCAGCTTGTCTGATCCAGGGAACTATGGCTACACCTTC; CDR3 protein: CASSLSDPGNYGYTF
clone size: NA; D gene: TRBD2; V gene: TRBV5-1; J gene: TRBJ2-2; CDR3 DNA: TGCGCCAGCAGCTTGGATGCTGCGGGAGGAGTCACCGGGGAGCTGTTTTTT; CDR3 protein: CASSLDAAGGVTGELFF
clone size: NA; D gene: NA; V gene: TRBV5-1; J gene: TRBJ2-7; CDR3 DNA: TGCGCCAGCAGCTTGGATAGCGAGCAGTACTTC; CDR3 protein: CASSLDSEQYF
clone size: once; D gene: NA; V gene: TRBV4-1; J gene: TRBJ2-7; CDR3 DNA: TGCGCCAGCAGCCACAGAACCTCCGAAAACTACGAGCAGTACTTC; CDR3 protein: CASSHRTSENYEQYF
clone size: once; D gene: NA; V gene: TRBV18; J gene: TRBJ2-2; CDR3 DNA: TGTGCCAGCTCATCCTCCATCGGGGAGCTGTTTTTT; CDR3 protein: CASSSSIGELFF
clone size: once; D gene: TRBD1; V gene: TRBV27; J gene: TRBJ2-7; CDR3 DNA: TGTGCCAGCAGTTCTTCCGGGACAGCCTATGCCCAGTACTTC; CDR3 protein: CASSSSGTAYAQYF
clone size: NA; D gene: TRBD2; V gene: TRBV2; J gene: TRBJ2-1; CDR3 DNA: TGTGCCAGCAGCGAGACTAGCGGGACTTCGTTTGGTGAGCAGTTCTTC; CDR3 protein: CASSETSGTSFGEQFF
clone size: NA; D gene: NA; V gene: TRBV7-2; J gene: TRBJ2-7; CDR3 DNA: TGTGCCAGCAGCTTAGTCGGGACACCAACCTACGAGCAGTACTTC; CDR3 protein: CASSLVGTPTYEQYF
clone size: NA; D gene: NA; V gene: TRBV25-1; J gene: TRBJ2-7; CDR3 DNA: TGTGCCAGCAGTCCCTGGGAGGCAAACTCCTACGAGCAGTACTTC; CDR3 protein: CASSPWEANSYEQYF
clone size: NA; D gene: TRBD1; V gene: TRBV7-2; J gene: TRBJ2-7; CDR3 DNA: TGTGCCAGCAGCTTACGAGGGACAGTGGGCGGCTACGAGCAGTACTTC; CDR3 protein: CASSLRGTVGGYEQYF
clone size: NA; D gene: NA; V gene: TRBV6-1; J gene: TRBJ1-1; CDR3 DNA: TGTGCCAGCAGTGAACTTGGCAGCCCGAACACTGAAGCTTTCTTT; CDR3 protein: CASSELGSPNTEAFF
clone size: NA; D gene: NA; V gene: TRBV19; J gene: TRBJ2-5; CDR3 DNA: TGTGCCAGTAGTTCGGGACAAACCCCAGAGACCCAGTACTTC; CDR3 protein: CASSSGQTPETQYF
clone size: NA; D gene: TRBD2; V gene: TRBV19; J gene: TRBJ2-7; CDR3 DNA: TGTGCCAGTAGTGCGACTAGCGGGAGAGGGTACGAGCAGTACTTC; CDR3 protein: CASSATSGRGYEQYF
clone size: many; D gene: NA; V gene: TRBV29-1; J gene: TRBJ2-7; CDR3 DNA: TGCAGCGTTGTTAACAGTAGGCGCGAGCAGTACTTC; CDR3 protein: CSVVNSRREQYF
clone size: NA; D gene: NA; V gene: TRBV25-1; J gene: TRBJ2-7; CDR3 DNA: TGTGCCAGCAGTGAAACCGGAGCCCGGGGCCCCGCGGAGGAGCAGTACTTC; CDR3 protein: CASSETGARGPAEEQYF
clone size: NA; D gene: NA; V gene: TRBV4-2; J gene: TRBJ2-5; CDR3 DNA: TGTGCCAGCAGCCAAGATGATCGGGCCTGGGGGACCCAGTACTTC; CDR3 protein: CASSQDDRAWGTQYF
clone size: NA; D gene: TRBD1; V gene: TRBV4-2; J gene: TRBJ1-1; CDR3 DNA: TGTGCCAGCAGCCGCGGACAGGGGGGCACTGAAGCTTTCTTT; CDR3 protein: CASSRGQGGTEAFF
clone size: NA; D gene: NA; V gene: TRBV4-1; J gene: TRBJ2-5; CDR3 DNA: TGCGCCAGCAGCCAAGACGCCCGGGATGCGGGGACCCAGTACTTC; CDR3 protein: CASSQDARDAGTQYF
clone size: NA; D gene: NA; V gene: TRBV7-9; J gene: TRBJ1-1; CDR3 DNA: TGTGCCAGCAGCTTAGCACGGGGCTGGAACACTGAAGCTTTCTTT; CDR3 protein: CASSLARGWNTEAFF
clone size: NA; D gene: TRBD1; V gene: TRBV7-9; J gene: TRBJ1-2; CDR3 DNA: TGTGCCAGCAGCTCAAGGGACAGTCCTGGCTACACCTTC; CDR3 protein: CASSSRDSPGYTF
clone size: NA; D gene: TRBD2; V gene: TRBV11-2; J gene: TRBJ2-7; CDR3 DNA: TGTGCCAGCAGCTGGGGACTAGCGGGAGCAGGAGACGAGCAGTACTTC; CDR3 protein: CASSWGLAGAGDEQYF
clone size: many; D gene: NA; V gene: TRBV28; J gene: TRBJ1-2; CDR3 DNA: TGTGCCAGCAGTTCTTTCGACGGCGGACTCATAAGAGGCTACACCTTC; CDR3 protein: CASSSFDGGLIRGYTF
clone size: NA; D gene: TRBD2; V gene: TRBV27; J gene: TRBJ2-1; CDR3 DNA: TGTGCCAGCAGTTTTAGCGGGAGAATCTACAATGAGCAGTTCTTC; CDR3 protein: CASSFSGRIYNEQFF
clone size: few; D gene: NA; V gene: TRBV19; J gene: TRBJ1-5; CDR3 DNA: TGTGCCAGTAGTCCTCGGACGGCTCGCGGGGGTACTAATCAGCCCCAGCATTTT; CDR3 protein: CASSPRTARGGTNQPQHF
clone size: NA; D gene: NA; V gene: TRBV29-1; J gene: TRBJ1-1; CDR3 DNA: TGCAGCGCCTCCACCCAAAGGGGGGGGACTGAAGCTTTCTTT; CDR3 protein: CSASTQRGGTEAFF
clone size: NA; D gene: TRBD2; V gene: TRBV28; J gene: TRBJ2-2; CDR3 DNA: TGTGCCAGCAGTTTTCCAGCGGGAGGGCCTGGCACCGGGGAGCTGTTTTTT; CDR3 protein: CASSFPAGGPGTGELFF
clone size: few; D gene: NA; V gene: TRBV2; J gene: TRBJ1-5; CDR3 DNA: TGTGCCAGCAGTGAGATGGGACCGGACAATCAGCCCCAGCATTTT; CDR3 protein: CASSEMGPDNQPQHF
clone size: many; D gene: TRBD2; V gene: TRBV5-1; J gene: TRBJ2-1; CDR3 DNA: TGCGCCAGCAGCGATAGACTAGCGGGAGTAAATGAGCAGTTCTTC; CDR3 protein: CASSDRLAGVNEQFF